This T cell receptor (beta chain) was sequenced in a study of chemoradiotherapy in HPV16-positive cancers. Broader study findings: Better recurrence-free survival went with HPV-responsive T-cell expansion in HPV16-positive patients.

CDR1 is SGDLS, CDR2 YYNGEE, per germline. Trimming removed 0 bases at V and 1 base at J, with 3 bases between. The CDR3 loop spans 13 amino acids. Repertoires were generated with immunoSEQ multiplex PCR, while TCRdb's copy carries only in-frame clones and drops some. The sample has 30,000 to 40,000 clones, roughly 90% seen once. A word on this clone: Its antigen is not known.

The source is a human donor with HPV-associated anogenital cancer. The sample in question was blood, obtained from a patient who underwent chemoradiotherapy. The chain recombines TRBV9 with TRBJ2-3, with D unclear. The CDR3 sequence is CASSVGGTDTQYF. Here the CDR3 DNA reads TGTGCCAGCAGCGTAGGGGGCACAGATACGCAGTATTTT.